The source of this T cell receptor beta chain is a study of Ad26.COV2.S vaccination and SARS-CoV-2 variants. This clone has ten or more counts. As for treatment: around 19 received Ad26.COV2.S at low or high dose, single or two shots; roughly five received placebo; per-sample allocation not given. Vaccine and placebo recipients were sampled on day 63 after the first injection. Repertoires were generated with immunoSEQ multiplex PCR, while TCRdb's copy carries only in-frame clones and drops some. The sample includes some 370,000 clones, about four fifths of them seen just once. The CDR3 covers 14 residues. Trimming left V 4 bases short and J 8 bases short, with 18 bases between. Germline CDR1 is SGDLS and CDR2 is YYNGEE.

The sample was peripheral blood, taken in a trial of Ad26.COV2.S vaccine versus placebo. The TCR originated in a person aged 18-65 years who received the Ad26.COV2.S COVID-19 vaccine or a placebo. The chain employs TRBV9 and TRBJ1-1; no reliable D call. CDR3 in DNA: TGTGCCAGCAGCACTGCGGGAGGTCCTCGGGAAGCTTTCTTT. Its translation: CASSTAGGPREAFF.